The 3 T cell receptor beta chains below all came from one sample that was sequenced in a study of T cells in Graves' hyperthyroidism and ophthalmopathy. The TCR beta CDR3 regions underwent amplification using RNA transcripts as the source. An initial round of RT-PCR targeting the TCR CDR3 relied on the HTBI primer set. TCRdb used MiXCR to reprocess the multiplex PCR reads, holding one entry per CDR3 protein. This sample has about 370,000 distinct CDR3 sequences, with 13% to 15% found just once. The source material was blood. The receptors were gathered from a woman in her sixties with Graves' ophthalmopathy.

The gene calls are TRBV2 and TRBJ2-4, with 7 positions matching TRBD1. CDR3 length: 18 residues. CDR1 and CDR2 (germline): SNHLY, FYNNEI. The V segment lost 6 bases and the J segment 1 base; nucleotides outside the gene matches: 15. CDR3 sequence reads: CASSDIRQGSGAKNIQYF. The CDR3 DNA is TGTGCCAGCAGCGACATAAGACAGGGCAGTGGGGCCAAAAACATTCAGTACTTC.

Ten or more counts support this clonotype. DNA of the CDR3: TGTGCCAGTAGCCCCCCGGGCCTTACTAATCAGCCCCAGCATTTT. Its translation is CASSPPGLTNQPQHF. This chain uses TRBV19 with TRBJ1-5; D remains unclear. Trimming removed 6 bases from V and 4 bases from J, with 16 bases in between. This CDR3 spans 15 amino acids. Germline V CDR1 and CDR2: LNHDA, SQIVND (reference sequence).

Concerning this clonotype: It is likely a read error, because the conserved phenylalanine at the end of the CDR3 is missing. The CDR3 region is CASSLVSTGGQPQHL. The CDR3 DNA reads as TGTGCCAGCAGTTTGGTTTCGACAGGGGGCCAGCCCCAGCATCTT. The chain has TRBV28 and TRBJ1-5; 10 bases map to TRBD1. The trim removed 3 bases at V and 7 bases at J, leaving 6 bases unmatched. The CDR3 loop spans 15 amino acids. Germline assignment: CDR1 MDHEN and CDR2 SYDVKM.